Shown below are 27 T cell receptor beta chains from a single sample sequenced in a study of cytomegalovirus exposure and HLA in healthy donors. The PCR was carried out with 60 Vbeta primers and 13 Jbeta primers. Sequencing used immunoSEQ multiplex PCR; TCRdb keeps in-frame clones, though not all of them. The data show fewer than 100,000 clones, under 80% seen once. The sample taken for sequencing was PBMCs. All receptors come from a man between 35 and 55 years old in good health and CMV-seronegative.

V is TRBV14 and J is TRBJ1-1; 10 bases are shared with TRBD1. The CDR3 sequence is 18 residues long. Germline lookup yields CDR1 SGHDN and CDR2 FVKESK. The V and J ends lost 4 bases and 5 bases, in that order; junction bases with no gene match: 16. The CDR3 loop reads CASSPQFGTGALWTEAFF. The CDR3 DNA sequence: TGTGCCAGCAGCCCACAATTCGGGACAGGGGCGCTTTGGACTGAAGCTTTCTTT.

The chain has TRBV9 and TRBJ1-3; 8 bases are a match to TRBD1. Germline CDR1 reads SGDLS; CDR2 reads YYNGEE. CDR3 length equals 16 residues. V lost 3 bases to trimming and J lost 2 bases; unmatched junction nucleotides: 7. The CDR3 loop reads CASSDDRGGTGNTIYF. DNA of the CDR3: TGTGCCAGCAGCGACGACAGGGGAGGGACTGGAAACACCATATATTTT. Using reference TRBV9 and TRBJ1-3 for the parts outside the CDR3, the full variable domain is DSGVTQTPKHLITATGQRVTLRCSPRSGDLSVYWYQQSLDQGLQFLIQYYNGEERAKGNILERFSAQQFPDLHSELNLSSLELGDSALYFCASSDDRGGTGNTIYFGEGSWLTVV.

This sequence joins TRBV28 and TRBJ2-7; maybe TRBD2 (6 bases). The V gene's germline CDR1 is MDHEN and CDR2 SYDVKM. Trimming removed 5 bases from V and 4 bases from J, with 15 bases in between. The CDR3 length is 14 residues. CDR3 in amino acids: CASSGTGTSYEQYF. In DNA, the CDR3 is TGTGCCAGCAGTGGCACCGGGACTTCTTACGAGCAGTACTTC.

The chain is built from TRBV10-3 and TRBJ2-1; D remains unclear. Germline V gene sequence: CDR1 ENHRY, CDR2 SYGVKD. CDR3 length: 15 residues. V was shortened by 3 bases and J by 8 bases, with 17 bases between the two germline ends. Written as DNA, the CDR3 is TGTGCCATCAGTGAACCGGGTTATACATGGGATGAGCAGTTCTTC. As protein: CAISEPGYTWDEQFF.

This sequence joins TRBV7-6 and TRBJ2-1; TRBD2 matches 11 bases. Germline lookup yields CDR1 SGHVS and CDR2 FNYEAQ. V was clipped by 5 bases and J by 5 bases; unmatched bases: 11. The CDR3 length is 17 residues. CDR3 region: CASSLRFGTSGHNEQFF. The CDR3 coding sequence is TGTGCCAGCAGCCTACGTTTCGGGACTAGCGGTCACAATGAGCAGTTCTTC. Based on the CDR3 plus reference TRBV7-6 and TRBJ2-1, the full variable domain is GAGVSQSPRYKVTKRGQDVALRCDPISGHVSLYWYRQALGQGPEFLTYFNYEAQQDKSGLPNDRFSAERPEGSISTLTIQRTEQRDSAMYRCASSLRFGTSGHNEQFFGPGTRLTVL.

The chain recombines TRBV4-3 with TRBJ2-1; 13 positions match TRBD2. CDR3 length equals 17 residues. Germline CDR1 is LGHNA and CDR2 is YSLEER. V lost 0 bases, J lost 9 bases, and 8 bases stayed unmatched. The CDR3 here is CASSQDQTSGRFSEQFF. As DNA, the CDR3 is TGCGCCAGCAGCCAAGATCAGACTAGCGGGAGGTTTTCTGAGCAGTTCTTC.

V usage is TRBV27 and J usage is TRBJ2-7, with D perhaps matching TRBD2 (6 bases). There are 14 residues in the CDR3. Between the trimmed V and J ends, which lost 3 bases and 2 bases, there was a span of 11 bases. CDR1 is MNHEY, CDR2 SMNVEV, per germline (reference sequence). The CDR3 spells CASSFSSGTYEQYF. Written as DNA, the CDR3 is TGTGCCAGCAGTTTTAGTAGCGGAACCTACGAGCAGTACTTC.

The chain combines TRBV4-3 with TRBJ2-6, with 8 nucleotides matching TRBD1. The CDR3 loop spans 17 amino acids. V lost 3 bases to trimming and J lost 2 bases; unmatched junction nucleotides: 6. Germline lookup yields CDR1 LGHNA and CDR2 YSLEER. DNA of the CDR3: TGCGCCAGCAGCCAGGGACCGACAGGGGCTGGGGCCAACGTCCTGACTTTC. Its translation is CASSQGPTGAGANVLTF.

This sequence joins TRBV14 and TRBJ1-2, with 9 bases identical to TRBD1. J was trimmed by 8 bases and V by 3 bases; bases with no gene match: 10. CDR3 size: 15 residues. Per germline, CDR1 SGHDN and CDR2 FVKESK. The CDR3 DNA reads TGTGCCAGCAGCCAGAACAGGGGGCGAATCGGCGGCTACACCTTC. Amino acids: CASSQNRGRIGGYTF.

The V and J genes are TRBV7-9 and TRBJ2-3, with D unclear. Trimming removed 2 bases at V and 5 bases at J, with 8 bases between. CDR3 size: 13 residues. Germline CDR1 and CDR2: SEHNR and FQNEAQ (reference sequence). This chain's CDR3 is CASSLILRDTQYF. For the CDR3, the DNA is TGTGCCAGCAGCTTAATCTTGCGAGATACGCAGTATTTT. Combining the CDR3 with reference TRBV7-9 and TRBJ2-3 gives the whole variable domain DTGVSQNPRHKITKRGQNVTFRCDPISEHNRLYWYRQTLGQGPEFLTYFQNEAQLEKSRLLSDRFSAERPKGSFSTLEIQRTEQGDSAMYLCASSLILRDTQYFGPGTRLTVL.

This chain's CDR3 is CASSYPDTAKRWPQYF. CDR3 coding DNA: TGTGCCAGCAGTTACCCCGACACGGCGAAAAGGTGGCCCCAGTACTTC. The chain uses TRBV6-8 and TRBJ2-5; D is ambiguous. This CDR3 has 16 residues. Deletions cut 2 bases from V and 9 bases from J, with 22 bases between. Germline-derived CDR1 and CDR2 are MNHGY and SAAAGT.

The rearrangement joins TRBV18 to TRBJ1-4, with D possibly TRBD1 on 6 matching bases. This CDR3 is built from 13 residues. Per the germline V gene, CDR1 is KGHSH and CDR2 is LQKENI. Between the trimmed V and J ends, which lost 9 bases and 7 bases, there was a span of 15 bases. CDR3 sequence reads: CASTRGVGEKLFF. DNA of the CDR3: TGTGCCAGTACCAGGGGTGTGGGTGAAAAACTGTTTTTT.

The chain couples TRBV7-9 to TRBJ2-5; D is ambiguous. Germline V gene data show CDR1 as SEHNR and CDR2 as FQNEAQ (reference sequence). This CDR3 comprises 12 residues. V was cut by 2 bases and J by 3 bases, with 4 bases left in between. The CDR3 DNA reads as TGTGCCAGCAGCTTAACAGAAGAGACCCAGTACTTC. Its translation is CASSLTEETQYF.

The chain joins TRBV4-1 to TRBJ1-5; maybe TRBD1 (5 bases). In germline, CDR1 is MGHRA, CDR2 YSYEKL. The CDR3 loop spans 15 amino acids. V was pared by 4 bases and J by 0 bases, with 10 bases between. The CDR3 DNA is TGCGCCAGCAGCCCTCGACAGAATAGCAATCAGCCCCAGCATTTT. It codes for CASSPRQNSNQPQHF.

This clone came up once. This rearrangement joins TRBV19 to TRBJ1-1; D unresolved. Germline-derived CDR1 and CDR2 are LNHDA and SQIVND (reference sequence). With 4 bases removed from V and 0 bases from J, the gap between germline ends came to 6 bases. The CDR3 has 13 residues. CDR3 amino acids: CASSTTLNTEAFF. The CDR3 coding sequence is TGTGCCAGTAGTACTACTCTGAACACTGAAGCTTTCTTT.

The V call is TRBV28, the J call TRBJ1-1; 10 bases are a match to TRBD1. In germline, CDR1 is MDHEN, CDR2 SYDVKM. After removal of 5 bases from V and 5 bases from J, the junction contained 14 bases not matched to a gene. CDR3 length: 17 amino acids. Here the CDR3 reads CASSQTGGWYLGTEAFF. The CDR3 DNA reads as TGTGCCAGCAGTCAGACAGGGGGCTGGTACCTGGGAACTGAAGCTTTCTTT. The whole variable domain, remainder taken from reference TRBV28 and TRBJ1-1, is DVKVTQSSRYLVKRTGEKVFLECVQDMDHENMFWYRQDPGLGLRLIYFSYDVKMKEKGDIPEGYSVSREKKERFSLILESASTNQTSMYLCASSQTGGWYLGTEAFFGQGTRLTVV.

The chain carries TRBV5-1 and TRBJ2-2; D not resolved. CDR1 is SGHRS, CDR2 YFSETQ, per germline. Trimming removed 0 bases from V and 4 bases from J, with 7 bases in between. The CDR3 sequence is 14 residues long. CDR3 sequence reads: CASSLATFTGELFF. DNA for the CDR3: TGCGCCAGCAGCTTGGCGACTTTCACCGGGGAGCTGTTTTTT.

CDR3 sequence: CASSQPQGPMNTEAFF. CDR3 nucleotide sequence: TGTGCCAGCAGCCAACCACAGGGGCCCATGAACACTGAAGCTTTCTTT. J is TRBJ1-1 and V is TRBV4-2, with 7 bases fitting TRBD1. Germline CDR1 is LGHNA and CDR2 is YNFKEQ. The V gene end was trimmed by 2 bases and the J gene end by 0 bases; junction bases not matched to a gene: 6. The CDR3 has 16 residues.

Only one count was recorded for this clone. The chain joins TRBV9 to TRBJ2-1; 13 bases match TRBD2. CDR1 is SGDLS and CDR2 is YYNGEE in the germline V gene. V shed 4 bases, J shed 5 bases, and the junction held 6 bases outside the gene matches. The CDR3 runs 16 residues. In nucleotides, the CDR3 is TGTGCCAGCAGCCCGGAACTAGCGGGGGGGAACAATGAGCAGTTCTTC. Its translation is CASSPELAGGNNEQFF.

The chain has TRBV29-1 and TRBJ2-1; 10 positions match TRBD2. The germline V gene encodes CDR1 SQVTM and CDR2 ANQGSEA. V was clipped by 3 bases and J by 1 base; unmatched bases: 6. The CDR3 is made up of 16 amino acids. The CDR3 sequence: CSVERASGSSYNEQFF. CDR3 nucleotide sequence: TGCAGCGTTGAGAGGGCTAGCGGGAGTTCCTACAATGAGCAGTTCTTC.

As for this clone: Mismatch with germline at one junction end may stem from a read error. V is TRBV7-9 and J is TRBJ1-2; D not resolved. The CDR3 length is 13 residues. Germline CDR1 and CDR2: SEHNR and FQNEAQ (reference sequence). The CDR3 DNA follows: TGTTCCAGCAGCCTCCTGGAGACTGGCGGCTACACCTTC. Translating it yields CSSSLLETGGYTF.

The CDR3 sequence is CASSQGLGSRGSYEQYF. The DNA for the CDR3 is TGCGCCAGCAGCCAAGGACTGGGCTCAAGGGGCTCCTACGAGCAGTACTTC. The rearrangement joins TRBV4-1 to TRBJ2-7, with D possibly TRBD1 on 5 matching bases. Per germline, CDR1 MGHRA and CDR2 YSYEKL. Trimming pared 1 base from V and 0 bases from J, leaving 16 bases between. There are 17 residues in the CDR3.

This clone is medium-sized within its sample. This sequence joins TRBV7-3 and TRBJ1-1; TRBD1 matches at 8 bases. The ends lost 1 base at V and 11 bases at J; junction bases unmatched: 12. The CDR3 is made up of 15 amino acids. Germline CDR1 and CDR2: SGHTA and FQGTGA. CDR3: CASSLNPRGQGVAFF. CDR3 sequence (DNA): TGTGCCAGCAGCTTAAACCCCAGGGGGCAGGGTGTGGCTTTCTTT.

CDR3 sequence reads: CATSPRGQTSYNEQFF. The CDR3 nucleotides are TGTGCCACCAGCCCAAGGGGGCAAACGTCCTACAATGAGCAGTTCTTC. The rearrangement joins TRBV15 to TRBJ2-1; TRBD1 agrees at 7 bases. V lost 5 bases to trimming and J lost 1 base; unmatched junction nucleotides: 8. Germline V gives CDR1 LNHNV, CDR2 YYDKDF (reference sequence). This CDR3 spans 16 amino acids.

V gene TRBV27 combines with J gene TRBJ2-7; D gene ambiguous. Looked up from germline, CDR1 is MNHEY and CDR2 is SMNVEV (reference sequence). The V and J ends lost 1 base and 1 base respectively, with 8 bases between them. The CDR3 loop spans 14 amino acids. The CDR3 spells CASSLWVGSYEQYF. CDR3 nucleotides: TGTGCCAGCAGTTTATGGGTCGGGTCCTACGAGCAGTACTTC.

This clone was detected only a few times. This rearrangement joins TRBV7-9 to TRBJ1-1, with D possibly being TRBD1 (6 bases). CDR1 and CDR2 (germline): SEHNR, FQNEAQ (reference sequence). The germline V and J ends were trimmed by 11 bases and 0 bases, with 22 bases remaining between them. This CDR3 is built from 16 residues. The CDR3 DNA reads TGTGCCTCAGAGGGACACACTAATCCGATGAACACTGAAGCTTTCTTT. Its translation: CASEGHTNPMNTEAFF.

This clone was seen only a few times. This chain connects TRBV4-2 to TRBJ1-6; no clear D. This CDR3 comprises 13 residues. Germline lookup yields CDR1 LGHNA and CDR2 YNFKEQ. Deletions cut 0 bases from V and 14 bases from J, with 11 bases between. The CDR3 nucleotides are TGTGCCAGCAGCCAAGACCTCACAGTGTCCCTCCACTTT. Translation: CASSQDLTVSLHF.